This TCR beta chain was sequenced for a study of cytomegalovirus exposure and HLA in healthy donors. Study in general: Unique TCRs from HLA-typed donors, approximately 80 million of them, were held in an early data release.

Overall study results and limits: Cytomegalovirus status, reportedly, was diagnosed with high specificity and sensitivity by the classifier. In a later analysis, DRB1 alleles had the most associated TCRs; HLA-C alleles the fewest. An analysis done earlier found most TCR beta V segments productive about 87% or about 30% of the time.

Primers for the PCR totalled 60 Vbeta and 13 Jbeta. The assay was immunoSEQ multiplex PCR, and TCRdb's table has in-frame clones only and misses some. There are some 140,000 clones in the sample; 75% to 80% occur only once, and over 0.9% lies in the top ten. Germline V gene lookup returns CDR1 SGHAT and CDR2 FQNNGV. CDR3 length equals 15 residues. V trimming: 2 bases; J trimming: 2 bases; junction bases outside the gene matches: 4. To note about this clone: Its antigen is not known.

What was sequenced was PBMCs. This TCR derives from a woman in her fifties or sixties in good health and CMV-seronegative. V and J are TRBV11-2 and TRBJ2-7; 9 bases line up with TRBD1. The CDR3 spells CASSLQTGGTYEQYF. The CDR3 DNA reads TGTGCCAGCAGCTTACAGACAGGGGGAACCTACGAGCAGTACTTC.